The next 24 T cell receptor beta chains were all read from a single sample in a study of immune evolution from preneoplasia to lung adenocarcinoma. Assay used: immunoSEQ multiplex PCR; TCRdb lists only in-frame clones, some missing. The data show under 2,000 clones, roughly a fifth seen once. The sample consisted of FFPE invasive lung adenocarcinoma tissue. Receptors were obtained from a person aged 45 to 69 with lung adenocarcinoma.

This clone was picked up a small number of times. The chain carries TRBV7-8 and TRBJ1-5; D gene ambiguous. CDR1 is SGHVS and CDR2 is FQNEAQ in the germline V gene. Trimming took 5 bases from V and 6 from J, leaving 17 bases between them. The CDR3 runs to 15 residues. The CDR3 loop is CASSDRVIVGQPQHF. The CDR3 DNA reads TGTGCCAGCAGCGACCGGGTAATAGTAGGTCAGCCCCAGCATTTT. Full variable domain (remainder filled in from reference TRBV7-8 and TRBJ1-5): GAGVSQSPRYKVAKRGQDVALRCDPISGHVSLFWYQQALGQGPEFLTYFQNEAQLDKSGLPSDRFFAERPEGSVSTLKIQRTQQEDSAVYLCASSDRVIVGQPQHFGDGTRLSIL.

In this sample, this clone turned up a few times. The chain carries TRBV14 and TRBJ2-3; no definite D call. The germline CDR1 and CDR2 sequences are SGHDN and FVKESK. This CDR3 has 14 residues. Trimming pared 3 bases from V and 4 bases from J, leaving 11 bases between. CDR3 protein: CASSQGNLADTQYF. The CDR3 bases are TGTGCCAGCAGCCAGGGGAACCTGGCAGATACGCAGTATTTT.

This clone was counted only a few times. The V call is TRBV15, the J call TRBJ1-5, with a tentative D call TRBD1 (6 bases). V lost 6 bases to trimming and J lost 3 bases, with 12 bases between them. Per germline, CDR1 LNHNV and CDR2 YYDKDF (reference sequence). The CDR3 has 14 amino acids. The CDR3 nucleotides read TGTGCCACCAGGAATCAGGGGTTCAATCAGCCCCAGCATTTT. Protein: CATRNQGFNQPQHF.

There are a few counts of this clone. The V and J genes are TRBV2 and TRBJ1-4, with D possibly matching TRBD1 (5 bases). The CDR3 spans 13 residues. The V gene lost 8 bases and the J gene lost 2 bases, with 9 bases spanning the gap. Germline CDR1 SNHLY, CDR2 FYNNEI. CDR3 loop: CASCRQTNEKLFF. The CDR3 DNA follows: TGTGCCAGCTGTCGACAGACTAATGAAAAACTGTTTTTT. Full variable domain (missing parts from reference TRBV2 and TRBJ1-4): EPEVTQTPSHQVTQMGQEVILRCVPISNHLYFYWYRQILGQKVEFLVSFYNNEISEKSEIFDDQFSVERPDGSNFTLKIRSTKLEDSAMYFCASCRQTNEKLFFGSGTQLSVL.

In DNA, the CDR3 is TGCGCCAGCAGACCAAAGCGGGACAGTTCCTCGAACACCGGGGAGCTGTTTTTT. This sequence encodes CASRPKRDSSSNTGELFF. The chain combines TRBV23-1 with TRBJ2-2; D might be TRBD1 or TRBD2, each matching 7 bases. TRBV23-1 is given ORF status, its function remaining uncertain. V shed 6 bases and J shed 0 bases, with 20 bases lying between them. The CDR3 sequence is 18 residues long.

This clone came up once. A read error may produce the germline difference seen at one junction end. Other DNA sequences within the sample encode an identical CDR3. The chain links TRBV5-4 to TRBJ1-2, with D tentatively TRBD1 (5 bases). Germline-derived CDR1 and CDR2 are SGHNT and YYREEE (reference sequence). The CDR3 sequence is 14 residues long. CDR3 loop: CASSLDQGIYGYTF. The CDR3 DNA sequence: TGTGCCAGCAGCTTGGATCAGGGTATCTATGGCTACACTTTC. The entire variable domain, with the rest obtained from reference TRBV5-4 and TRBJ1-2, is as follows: ETGVTQSPTHLIKTRGQQVTLRCSSQSGHNTVSWYQQALGQGPQFIFQYYREEENGRGNFPPRFSGLQFPNYSSELNVNALELDDSALYLCASSLDQGIYGYTFGSGTRLTVV.

The CDR3 region has the DNA TGTGCCAGCAGCTTAGGACGAATGAACACTGAAGCTTTCTTT. Its protein product is CASSLGRMNTEAFF. V is TRBV7-9 and J is TRBJ1-1; D unresolved. V was clipped by 1 base and J by 0 bases, with 6 bases between them. This CDR3 comprises 14 residues. CDR1 is SEHNR, CDR2 FQNEAQ, per germline (reference sequence).

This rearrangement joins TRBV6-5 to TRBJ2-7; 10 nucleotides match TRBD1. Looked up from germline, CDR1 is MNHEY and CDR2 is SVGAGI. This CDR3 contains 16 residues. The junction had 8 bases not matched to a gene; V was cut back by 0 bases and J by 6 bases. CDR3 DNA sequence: TGTGCCAGCAGTTACTCGGCGGGGCGACAGGGGGCCGAGCAGTACTTC. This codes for CASSYSAGRQGAEQYF.

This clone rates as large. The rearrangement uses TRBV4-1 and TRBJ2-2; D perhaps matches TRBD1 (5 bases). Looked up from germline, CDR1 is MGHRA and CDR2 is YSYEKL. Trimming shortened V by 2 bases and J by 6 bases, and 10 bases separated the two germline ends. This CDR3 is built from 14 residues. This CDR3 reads CASSQFSRAGELFF. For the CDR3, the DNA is TGCGCCAGCAGCCAATTCTCCAGGGCCGGGGAGCTGTTTTTT.

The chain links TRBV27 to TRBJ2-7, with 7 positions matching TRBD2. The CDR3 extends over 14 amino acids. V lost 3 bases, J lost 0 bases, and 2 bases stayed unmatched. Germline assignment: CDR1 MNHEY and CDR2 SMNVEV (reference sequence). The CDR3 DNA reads TGTGCCAGCAGTTTGACTAGCAACTCCTACGAGCAGTACTTC. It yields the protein CASSLTSNSYEQYF.

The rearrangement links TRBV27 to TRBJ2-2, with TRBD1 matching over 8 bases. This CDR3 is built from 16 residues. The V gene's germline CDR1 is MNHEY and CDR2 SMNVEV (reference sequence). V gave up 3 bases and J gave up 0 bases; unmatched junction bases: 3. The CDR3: CASSFKGQANTGELFF. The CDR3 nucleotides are TGTGCCAGCAGTTTTAAGGGACAGGCGAACACCGGGGAGCTGTTTTTT.

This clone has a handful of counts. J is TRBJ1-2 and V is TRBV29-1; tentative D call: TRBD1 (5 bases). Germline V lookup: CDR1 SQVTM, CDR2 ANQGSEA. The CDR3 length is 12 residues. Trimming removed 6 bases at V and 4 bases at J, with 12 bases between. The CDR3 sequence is CSVEDKTYGYTF. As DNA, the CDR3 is TGCAGCGTAGAGGACAAGACCTATGGCTACACCTTC.

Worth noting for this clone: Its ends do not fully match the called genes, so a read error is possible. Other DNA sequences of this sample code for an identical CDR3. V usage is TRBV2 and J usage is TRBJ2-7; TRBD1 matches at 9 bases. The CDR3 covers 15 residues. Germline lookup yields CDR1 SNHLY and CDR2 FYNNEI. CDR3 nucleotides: TGTGCCAGCAGTGACAACCGGGACAGGGACTACGAGCAGTACTTT. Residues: CASSDNRDRDYEQYF.

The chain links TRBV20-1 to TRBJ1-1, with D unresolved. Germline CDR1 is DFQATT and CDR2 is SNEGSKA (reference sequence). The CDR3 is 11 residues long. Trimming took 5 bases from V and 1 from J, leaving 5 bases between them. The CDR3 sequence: CSAGSNTEAFF. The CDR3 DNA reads TGCAGTGCTGGCTCGAACACTGAAGCTTTCTTT.

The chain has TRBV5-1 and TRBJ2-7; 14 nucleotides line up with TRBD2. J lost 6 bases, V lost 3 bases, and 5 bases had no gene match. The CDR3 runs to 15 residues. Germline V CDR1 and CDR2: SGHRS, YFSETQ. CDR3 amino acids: CASSSGLAGVLEQYF. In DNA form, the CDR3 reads TGCGCCAGCAGCTCGGGACTAGCGGGAGTTCTCGAGCAGTACTTC.

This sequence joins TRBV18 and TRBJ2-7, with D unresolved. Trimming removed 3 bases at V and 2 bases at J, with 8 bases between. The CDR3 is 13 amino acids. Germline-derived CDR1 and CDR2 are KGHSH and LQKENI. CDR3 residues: CASSPARTYEQYF. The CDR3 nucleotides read TGTGCCAGCTCACCGGCGAGGACCTACGAGCAGTACTTC.

The CDR3 nucleotides are TGTGCCAGCAGCTCCAGGGTGGGGTTGAACACTGAAGCTTTCTTT. Translated, it gives CASSSRVGLNTEAFF. The chain uses TRBV5-4 and TRBJ1-1; the D gene is possibly TRBD1 (5 bases). Trimming took 3 bases from V and 0 from J, leaving 12 bases between them. Germline assignment: CDR1 SGHNT and CDR2 YYREEE (reference sequence). This CDR3 contains 15 residues.

For the CDR3, the DNA is TGTGCCAGCAGCCGACAGAGAGTGCAGTATGGCTACACCTTC. The encoded protein is CASSRQRVQYGYTF. The chain recombines TRBV6-5 with TRBJ1-2, with a possible D match to TRBD1 (5 bases). V dropped 6 bases and J dropped 5 bases, with 16 bases sitting between them. This CDR3 region has 14 residues. CDR1 and CDR2 (germline): MNHEY, SVGAGI.

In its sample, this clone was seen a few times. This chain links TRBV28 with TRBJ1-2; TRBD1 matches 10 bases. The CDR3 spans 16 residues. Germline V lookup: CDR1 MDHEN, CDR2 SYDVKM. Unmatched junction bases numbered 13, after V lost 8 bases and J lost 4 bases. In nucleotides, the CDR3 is TGTGCCAGCGTCGGGACAGGGGCGCGAAGGAGCTATGGCTACACCTTC. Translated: CASVGTGARRSYGYTF.

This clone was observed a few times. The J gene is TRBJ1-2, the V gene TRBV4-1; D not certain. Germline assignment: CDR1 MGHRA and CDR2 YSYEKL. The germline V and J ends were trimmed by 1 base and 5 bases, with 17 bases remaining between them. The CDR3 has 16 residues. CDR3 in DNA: TGCGCCAGCAGCCAAGTTTCCCCGCTGGGTGATTATGGCTACACCTTC. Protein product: CASSQVSPLGDYGYTF.

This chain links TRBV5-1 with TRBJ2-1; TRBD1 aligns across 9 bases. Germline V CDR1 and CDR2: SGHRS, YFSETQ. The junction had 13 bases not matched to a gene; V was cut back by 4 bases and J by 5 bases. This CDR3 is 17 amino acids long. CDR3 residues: CASSPHAGTGINNEQFF. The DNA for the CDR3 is TGCGCCAGCAGCCCTCACGCCGGGACAGGGATCAACAATGAGCAGTTCTTC.

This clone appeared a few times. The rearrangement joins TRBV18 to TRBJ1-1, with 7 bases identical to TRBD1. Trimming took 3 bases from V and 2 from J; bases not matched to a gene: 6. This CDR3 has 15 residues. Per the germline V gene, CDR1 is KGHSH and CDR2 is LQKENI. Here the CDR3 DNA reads TGTGCCAGCTCACCCCGGGACAGCCGTAACACTGAAGCTTTCTTT. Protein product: CASSPRDSRNTEAFF. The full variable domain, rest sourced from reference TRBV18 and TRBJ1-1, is NAGVMQNPRHLVRRRGQEARLRCSPMKGHSHVYWYRQLPEEGLKFMVYLQKENIIDESGMPKERFSAEFPKEGPSILRIQQVVRGDSAAYFCASSPRDSRNTEAFFGQGTRLTVV.

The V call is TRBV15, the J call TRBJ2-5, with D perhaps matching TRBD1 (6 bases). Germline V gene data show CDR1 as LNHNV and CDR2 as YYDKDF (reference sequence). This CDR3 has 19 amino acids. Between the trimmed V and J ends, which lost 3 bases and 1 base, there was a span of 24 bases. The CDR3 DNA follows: TGTGCCACCAGCAGCGACAGGACAGATCGGGACAACTTCCAAGAGACCCAGTACTTC. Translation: CATSSDRTDRDNFQETQYF.

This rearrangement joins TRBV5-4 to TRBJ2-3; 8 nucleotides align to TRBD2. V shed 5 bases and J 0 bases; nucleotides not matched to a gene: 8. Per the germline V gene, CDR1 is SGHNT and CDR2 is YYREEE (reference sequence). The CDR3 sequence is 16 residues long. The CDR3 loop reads CASSFGLAHSTDTQYF. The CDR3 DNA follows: TGTGCCAGCAGTTTCGGACTAGCCCATAGCACAGATACGCAGTATTTT.